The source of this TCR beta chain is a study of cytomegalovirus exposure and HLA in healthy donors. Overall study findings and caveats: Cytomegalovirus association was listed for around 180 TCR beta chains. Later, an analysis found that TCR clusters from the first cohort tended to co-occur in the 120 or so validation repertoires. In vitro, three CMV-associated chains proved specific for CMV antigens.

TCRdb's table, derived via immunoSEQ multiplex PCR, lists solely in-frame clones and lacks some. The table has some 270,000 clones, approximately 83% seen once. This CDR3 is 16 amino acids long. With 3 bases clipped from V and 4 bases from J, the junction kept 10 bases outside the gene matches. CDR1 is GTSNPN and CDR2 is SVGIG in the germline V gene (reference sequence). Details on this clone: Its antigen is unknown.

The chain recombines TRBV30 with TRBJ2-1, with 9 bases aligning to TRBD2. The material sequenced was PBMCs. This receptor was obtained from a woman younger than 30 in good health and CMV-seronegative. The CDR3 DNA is TGTGCCTGGAGACCCTGGGCGGGAGGGGCTTACAATGAGCAGTTCTTC. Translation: CAWRPWAGGAYNEQFF.